The rows below give T cell receptor beta chains drawn from one sample of a study of T cell responses to AZD1222 COVID-19 vaccine. Measured with immunoSEQ multiplex PCR; TCRdb has only the in-frame clones, and not every one. The sample has almost 95,000 clones; around 85% are singletons. Sequenced material: peripheral blood, taken 28 days after the second AZD1222 dose. All receptors come from an adult who received the AZD1222 COVID-19 vaccine. Each CDR3 is given with its conserved first and last residue. A D gene is named only where the DNA matches it firmly. The size field is filled for only some rows; it gives once, few, many or a size class.

V gene	J gene	clone size	D gene	CDR3 DNA	CDR3 protein
TRBV13	TRBJ2-2	NA	NA	TGTGCCAGCAGCTTATGGGCACAGGGGAACACCGGGGAGCTGTTTTTT	CASSLWAQGNTGELFF
TRBV19	TRBJ1-5	NA	NA	TGTGCCAGTAGTGTAAGACAGGTAGGGTTGGGTCAGCCCCAGCATTTT	CASSVRQVGLGQPQHF
TRBV2	TRBJ1-1	NA	TRBD1	TGTGCCAGCAGTTCCCGACAGGGGACAAACACTGAAGCTTTCTTT	CASSSRQGTNTEAFF
TRBV6-5	TRBJ1-2	NA	TRBD1	TGTGCCAGCAGTAGGGGACAGGTGGCTGGCTACACCTTC	CASSRGQVAGYTF
TRBV5-1	TRBJ2-7	NA	TRBD2	TGCGCCAGCAGCTTGGCGCTAGCGGGGGCCTACGAGCAGTACTTC	CASSLALAGAYEQYF
TRBV19	TRBJ2-7	NA	NA	TGTGCCAGTAGTCCACCAGAGACCTACGAGCAGTACTTC	CASSPPETYEQYF
TRBV11-3	TRBJ2-7	NA	NA	TGTGCCAGCAGCTCGGGACCGTCGAGCTCCTACGAGCAGTACTTC	CASSSGPSSSYEQYF
TRBV27	TRBJ2-5	NA	TRBD1	TGTGCCAGCAGCCCCGACAGGGACCAAGAGACCCAGTACTTC	CASSPDRDQETQYF
TRBV6-5	TRBJ1-5	NA	NA	TGTGCCAGCAGTTCGCGGACTGGCCAGCCCCAGCATTTT	CASSSRTGQPQHF
TRBV11-2	TRBJ2-7	NA	NA	TGTGCCAGCAGCTCCGGGGGGCCCTACGAGCAGTACTTC	CASSSGGPYEQYF
TRBV5-1	TRBJ2-1	NA	NA	TGCGCCAGCAGCTTGGGATGGGGGGCACATAACAATGAGCAGTTCTTC	CASSLGWGAHNNEQFF
TRBV10-3	TRBJ1-4	NA	TRBD1	TGTGCCATCAGTAACCGGGACAGGGGTGATGAAAAACTGTTTTTT	CAISNRDRGDEKLFF
TRBV5-1	TRBJ1-1	few	TRBD1	TGCGCCAGCAGCTGGGGACAGGGTGGTGAAGCTTTCTTT	CASSWGQGGEAFF
TRBV21-1	TRBJ2-7	NA	NA	TGTGCCAGCAGCAAAGGGACGATGCGGGACAACCCCTACGAGCAGTACTTC	CASSKGTMRDNPYEQYF
TRBV7-2	TRBJ1-1	once	NA	TGTGCCAGCAGCTCATCTGGTCCGAACACTGAAGCTTTCTTT	CASSSSGPNTEAFF
TRBV5-1	TRBJ2-3	NA	NA	TGCGCCAGCAGCTCGCTGGACTTTCGGGATACGCAGTATTTT	CASSSLDFRDTQYF
TRBV5-4	TRBJ2-1	NA	NA	TGTGCCAGCAGCTTGGCCTTGGGAGCCCCGAGTCTGAATGAGCAGTTCTTC	CASSLALGAPSLNEQFF
TRBV6-2/TRBV6-3	TRBJ2-7	NA	NA	TGTGCCAGCAGTTTCGCCCGCGGGATCCTCTCCTACGAGCAGTACTTC	CASSFARGILSYEQYF
TRBV11-3	TRBJ1-4	NA	NA	TGTGCCAGCAGCTTAGGACCCGATGAAAAACTGTTTTTT	CASSLGPDEKLFF
TRBV7-2	TRBJ1-1	few	NA	TGTGCCAGCAGCTTAGCCCACAGGAACACTGAAGCTTTCTTT	CASSLAHRNTEAFF
TRBV5-1	TRBJ1-2	NA	TRBD1	TGCGCCAGCAGGTCGGGACAGGGGAGGGAGAACTATGGCTACACCTTC	CASRSGQGRENYGYTF
TRBV5-1	TRBJ2-7	NA	NA	TGCGCCAGCAGCTTACCGACAGTTTCCTACGAGCAGTACTTC	CASSLPTVSYEQYF
TRBV15	TRBJ2-1	once	NA	TGTGCCACCAGCAGAGAGGGTGAGCAGTTCTTC	CATSREGEQFF
TRBV10-3	TRBJ1-5	NA	TRBD1	TGTGCCTCACGACAGGGATTCAATCAGCCCCAGCATTTT	CASRQGFNQPQHF
TRBV27	TRBJ2-1	NA	NA	TGTGCCAGCAGTTTGAAGACCGGGACCCTTCGACCTAACAATGAGCAGTTCTTC	CASSLKTGTLRPNNEQFF
TRBV10-2	TRBJ2-5	NA	NA	TGCGCCAGCAGTGATTGGGGGGTAGAGACCCAGTACTTC	CASSDWGVETQYF
TRBV7-2	TRBJ2-2	NA	NA	TGTGCCAGCAGCCCGGGACTTAACACCGGGGAGCTGTTTTTT	CASSPGLNTGELFF
TRBV6-5	TRBJ2-7	NA	NA	TGTGCCAGCAGGGTCGACGGGGGTTACGAGCAGTACTTC	CASRVDGGYEQYF
TRBV4-1	TRBJ2-2	NA	TRBD1	TGCGCCAGCAGCCTCTGGGGGGCGGGGACAGGCCTCACCGGGGAGCTGTTTTTT	CASSLWGAGTGLTGELFF
TRBV3-1/TRBV3-2	TRBJ1-2	NA	NA	TGTGCCAGCAGGGGACGGGACTATGGCTACACCTTC	CASRGRDYGYTF
TRBV28	TRBJ2-1	NA	NA	TGTGCCAGCAGTTTCGGAGGGGGCCGGGTCGATGAGCAGTTCTTC	CASSFGGGRVDEQFF
TRBV3-1/TRBV3-2	TRBJ2-4	NA	NA	TGTGCCAGCAGCCAAGCCGCGGAATACCTAAACATTCAGTACTTC	CASSQAAEYLNIQYF
TRBV11-3	TRBJ2-2	NA	NA	TGTGCCAGCAGCTTAGAACAGCACACCGGGGAGCTGTTTTTT	CASSLEQHTGELFF
TRBV19	TRBJ1-2	NA	NA	TGTGCCAGTAGTATAGGACGGCCCAGCGAGGGCTACACCTTC	CASSIGRPSEGYTF
TRBV4-1	TRBJ1-5	NA	NA	TGCGCCAGCAGCCCCACAGCTATACAGAATCAGCCCCAGCATTTT	CASSPTAIQNQPQHF
TRBV11-2	TRBJ1-4	NA	TRBD1	TGTGCCAGCAGCTTTGGGACAGGGGTAGTAACTAATGAAAAACTGTTTTTT	CASSFGTGVVTNEKLFF
TRBV12-5	TRBJ2-6	NA	NA	TGTGCTAGTGGTTTGGTCAAAACAGGGATGATCGCTGGGGCCAACGTCCTGACTTTC	CASGLVKTGMIAGANVLTF
TRBV28	TRBJ1-1	NA	NA	TGTGCCAGCGGATTTACAGGTGGAGAAGCTTTCTTT	CASGFTGGEAFF
TRBV7-6	TRBJ1-4	NA	NA	TGTGCCAGCAGCTTAGCGGCCGGGAACGCCGATGAAAAACTGTTTTTT	CASSLAAGNADEKLFF
TRBV19	TRBJ2-2	NA	NA	TGTGCCAGTAACCACAGGGATAGGGCCGGGGAGCTGTTTTTT	CASNHRDRAGELFF
TRBV7-9	TRBJ2-7	many	NA	TGTGCCAGCAGCCTCCTCGGGGTCGTAGGCATCACGAGAGACGAGCAGTACTTC	CASSLLGVVGITRDEQYF
TRBV5-5	TRBJ1-1	NA	TRBD1	TGTGCCAGCAGCTTTTCCGGGACAGGGGGCACTGAAGCTTTCTTT	CASSFSGTGGTEAFF
TRBV7-8	TRBJ1-2	NA	NA	TGTGCCAGCAGTACTGGGAACTATGGCTACACCTTC	CASSTGNYGYTF
TRBV4-3	TRBJ2-2	once	NA	TGCGCCAGCAGCCAAGGGGTTGGGGCCGGGGAGCTGTTTTTT	CASSQGVGAGELFF
TRBV19	TRBJ2-7	once	NA	TGTGCCAGTAGTACGACGTTGACCCACCTCGAGCAGTACTTC	CASSTTLTHLEQYF
TRBV19	TRBJ1-2	NA	NA	TGTGCCAGTAGTATATCACCAGCTGGTGGAGGGGGCTACACCTTC	CASSISPAGGGGYTF
TRBV7-3	TRBJ2-5	NA	TRBD2	TGTGCCAGCAGCCGAGCGGGGACCCAAGAGACCCAGTACTTC	CASSRAGTQETQYF
TRBV11-2	TRBJ2-2	few	NA	TGTGCCAGCAGCGGGGAAACCTTCCGGGCCACCGGGGAGCTGTTTTTT	CASSGETFRATGELFF
TRBV5-1	TRBJ1-1	NA	NA	TGCGCCAGCAGCCCACCCCGGGGGGAGAACACTGAAGCTTTCTTT	CASSPPRGENTEAFF
TRBV11-2	TRBJ1-3	NA	NA	TGTGCCAGCAGCATCCGCGGGGCTATAGGAAACACCATATATTTT	CASSIRGAIGNTIYF
TRBV29-1	TRBJ1-1	NA	NA	TGCAAAACCGAAGGGGGACAACTGAACACTGAAGCTTTCTTT	CKTEGGQLNTEAFF